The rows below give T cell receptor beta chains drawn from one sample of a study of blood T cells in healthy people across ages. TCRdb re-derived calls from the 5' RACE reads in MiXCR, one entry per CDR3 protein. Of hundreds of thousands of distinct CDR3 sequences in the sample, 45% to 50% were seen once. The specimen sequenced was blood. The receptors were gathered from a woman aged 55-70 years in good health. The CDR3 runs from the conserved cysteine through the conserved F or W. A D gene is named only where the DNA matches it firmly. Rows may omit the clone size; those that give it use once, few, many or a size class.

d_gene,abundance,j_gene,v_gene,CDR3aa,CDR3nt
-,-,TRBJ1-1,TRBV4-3,CASSQDGRAEAFF,TGCGCCAGCAGCCAAGATGGGAGGGCTGAAGCTTTCTTT
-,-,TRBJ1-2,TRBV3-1,CASSQTGTYGYTF,TGTGCCAGCAGCCAAACAGGGACCTATGGCTACACCTTC
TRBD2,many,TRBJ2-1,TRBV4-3,CASSQVASGKGEQFF,TGCGCCAGCAGCCAAGTGGCTAGCGGGAAGGGTGAGCAGTTCTTC
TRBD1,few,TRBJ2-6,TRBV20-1,CSARQQGLGANVLTF,TGCAGTGCTAGACAACAGGGGCTCGGGGCCAACGTCCTGACTTTC
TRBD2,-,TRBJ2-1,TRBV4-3,CASSQDAIGGGAYNEQFF,TGCGCCAGCAGCCAAGATGCGATCGGCGGGGGGGCATACAATGAGCAGTTCTTC
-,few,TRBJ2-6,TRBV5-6,CASSLDGFSGANVLTF,TGTGCCAGCAGCTTGGATGGGTTCTCTGGGGCCAACGTCCTGACTTTC
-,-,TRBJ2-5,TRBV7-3,CASSLRLDATEQYF,TGTGCCAGCAGCTTGCGCCTTGATGCGACTGAGCAGTACTTC
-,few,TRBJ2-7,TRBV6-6,CASGSGTHQAREQYF,TGTGCCAGCGGTTCCGGGACCCATCAGGCAAGGGAGCAGTACTTC
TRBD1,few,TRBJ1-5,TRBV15,CATQQGVQPQHF,TGTGCCACGCAACAGGGGGTTCAGCCCCAGCATTTT
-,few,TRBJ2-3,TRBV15,CATSTREVGGPDTQYF,TGTGCCACCAGTACTAGGGAGGTCGGGGGGCCAGATACGCAGTATTTT
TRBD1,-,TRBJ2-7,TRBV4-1,CASSHPDRDSYEQYF,TGCGCCAGCAGCCACCCGGACAGGGACTCCTACGAGCAGTACTTC
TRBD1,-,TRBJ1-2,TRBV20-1,CSASPQPGTASYGYTF,TGCAGTGCTAGTCCCCAGCCCGGGACAGCTTCTTATGGCTACACCTTC
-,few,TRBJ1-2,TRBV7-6,CASSLDGGSPLGYTF,TGTGCCAGCAGCTTAGATGGGGGGTCCCCCTTGGGCTACACCTTC
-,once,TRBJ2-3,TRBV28,CASTPSSDPTDTQYF,TGTGCCAGCACCCCCTCTAGCGACCCCACAGATACGCAGTATTTT
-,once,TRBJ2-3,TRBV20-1,CSARDQGNTDTQYF,TGCAGTGCTAGAGATCAGGGGAACACAGATACGCAGTATTTT
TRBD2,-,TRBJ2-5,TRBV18,CASSPQLAGEETQYF,TGTGCCAGCTCACCACAGCTAGCGGGAGAAGAGACCCAGTACTTC
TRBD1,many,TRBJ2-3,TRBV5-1,CASSGTEKASTDTQYF,TGCGCCAGCAGCGGGACAGAGAAAGCTAGCACAGATACGCAGTATTTT
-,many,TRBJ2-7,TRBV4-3,CASSQVVLAGRSYEQYF,TGCGCCAGCAGCCAAGTCGTTCTAGCCGGGCGTTCTTACGAGCAGTACTTC
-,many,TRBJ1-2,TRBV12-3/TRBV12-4,CASSLGDGYTF,TGTGCCAGCAGCCTTGGGGATGGCTACACCTTC
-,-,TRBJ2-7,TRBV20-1,CSASGALSGTQTYEQYF,TGCAGTGCTAGCGGGGCGCTTTCCGGGACTCAGACCTACGAGCAGTACTTC
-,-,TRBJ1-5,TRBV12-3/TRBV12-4,CASSSPARGGNQPQHF,TGTGCCAGCAGTTCCCCTGCAAGGGGGGGCAATCAGCCCCAGCATTTT
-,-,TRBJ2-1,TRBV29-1,CSAERIYNEQFF,TGCAGCGCCGAACGGATCTACAATGAGCAGTTCTTC
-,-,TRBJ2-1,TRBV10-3,CAIRNYDNEQFF,TGTGCCATCAGGAACTACGACAATGAGCAGTTCTTC
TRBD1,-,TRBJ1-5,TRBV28,CASSLHPRGQGNQPQHF,TGTGCCAGCAGTTTACACCCCAGGGGACAGGGGAATCAGCCCCAGCATTTT
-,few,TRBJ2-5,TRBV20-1,CSAGSPGGDQETQYF,TGCAGTGCTGGGTCGCCCGGTGGGGATCAAGAGACCCAGTACTTC
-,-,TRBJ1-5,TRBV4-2,CASSQDRNSNQPQHF,TGTGCCAGCAGCCAAGATAGAAATAGCAATCAGCCCCAGCATTTT
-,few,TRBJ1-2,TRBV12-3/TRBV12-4,CASTSSGTNYGYTF,TGTGCCAGCACCTCCTCGGGAACTAACTATGGCTACACCTTC
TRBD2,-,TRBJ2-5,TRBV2,CASRESGVLQETQYF,TGTGCCAGCAGGGAGAGCGGGGTACTACAAGAGACCCAGTACTTC
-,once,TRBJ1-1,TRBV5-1,CASSLAAGATEALF,TGCGCCAGCAGCTTGGCTGCAGGGGCCACTGAAGCTCTCTTT
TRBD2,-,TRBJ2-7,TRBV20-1,CSATHQRGYSYEQYF,TGCAGTGCTACCCACCAGCGGGGATACTCCTACGAGCAGTACTTC
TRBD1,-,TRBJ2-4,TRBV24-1,CATSDRTGPDIQYF,TGTGCCACCAGTGACCGGACAGGCCCGGACATTCAGTACTTC
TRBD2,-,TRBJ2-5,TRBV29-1,CSVAPGTSGEETQYF,TGCAGCGTTGCCCCGGGCACTAGCGGTGAAGAGACCCAGTACTTC
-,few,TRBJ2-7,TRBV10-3,CAISRTTGSSYEQYF,TGTGCCATCAGTCGAACGACAGGTAGCTCCTACGAGCAGTACTTC